The next 9 T cell receptor beta chains were all read from a single sample in a study of cytomegalovirus exposure and HLA in healthy donors. The PCR made use of 60 Vbeta and 13 Jbeta primers. Sequencing used immunoSEQ multiplex PCR; TCRdb keeps in-frame clones, though not all of them. Of 150,000 to 200,000 clones listed, around four fifths were seen once; the top ten hold around 14%. Source material: PBMCs. Receptor source: a woman aged 45 to 65 in good health and CMV-seropositive.

The table lists this clone with a few counts. This chain uses TRBV7-9 with TRBJ2-7; possibly TRBD2 for D (6 bases). This CDR3 has 14 residues. CDR1 and CDR2 from the germline V gene are SEHNR and FQNEAQ (reference sequence). Deletions cut 5 bases from V and 3 bases from J, with 14 bases between. CDR3: CASSLRGEFYEQYF. The CDR3, as DNA: TGTGCCAGCAGCCTCCGCGGGGAATTCTACGAGCAGTACTTC.

This chain uses TRBV4-2 with TRBJ2-3; 9 bases are a match to TRBD2. CDR1 LGHNA and CDR2 YNFKEQ come from the germline V gene. The V segment lost 2 bases and the J segment 6 bases; nucleotides outside the gene matches: 0. CDR3 size: 13 residues. The CDR3 is CASSQSGGDTQYF. DNA for the CDR3: TGTGCCAGCAGCCAAAGCGGGGGGGATACGCAGTATTTT.

As for this clone: At the DNA level, this CDR3 is encoded by other sequences in the same sample as well. The chain couples TRBV18 to TRBJ1-6; 8 nucleotides line up with TRBD1. Germline V CDR1 and CDR2: KGHSH, LQKENI. This CDR3 spans 15 amino acids. V shed 2 bases and J 7 bases; nucleotides not matched to a gene: 4. CDR3 bases: TGTGCCAGCTCACCATCCGGACAGGGCAATTCACCCCTCCACTTT. This translates into CASSPSGQGNSPLHF.

The chain combines TRBV30 with TRBJ1-1; D gene ambiguous. V was clipped by 0 bases and J by 5 bases, with 7 bases between them. The CDR3 has 12 residues. From germline, CDR1 is GTSNPN and CDR2 SVGIG (reference sequence). CDR3 bases: TGTGCCTGGAGTGTAGGGAGGACTGAAGCTTTCTTT. Its translation is CAWSVGRTEAFF.

The chain links TRBV6-6 to TRBJ1-4; 7 bases are a match to TRBD1. J gave up 5 bases and V 2 bases, and 8 bases lay outside the gene matches. The CDR3 has 16 amino acids. The germline CDR1 and CDR2 sequences are MNHNY and SVGAGI (reference sequence). CDR3 residues: CASSYTARGQNEKLFF. For the CDR3, the DNA is TGTGCCAGCAGTTACACTGCGAGGGGGCAGAATGAAAAACTGTTTTTT.

The chain has TRBV7-6 and TRBJ1-3; D uncertain. Germline values: CDR1 SGHVS, CDR2 FNYEAQ. Trimming removed 4 bases from V and 1 base from J, with 14 bases in between. This CDR3 has 16 residues. The CDR3 reads CASSSRLSLSGNTIYF. Written as DNA, the CDR3 is TGTGCCAGCAGCTCGCGCCTGTCTTTGTCTGGAAACACCATATATTTT. Complete variable domain (other parts from reference TRBV7-6 and TRBJ1-3): GAGVSQSPRYKVTKRGQDVALRCDPISGHVSLYWYRQALGQGPEFLTYFNYEAQQDKSGLPNDRFSAERPEGSISTLTIQRTEQRDSAMYRCASSSRLSLSGNTIYFGEGSWLTVV.

The rearrangement joins TRBV4-1 to TRBJ2-3, with 8 bases lining up with TRBD2. The CDR3 covers 15 residues. Germline-derived CDR1 and CDR2 are MGHRA and YSYEKL. V trimming: 5 bases; J trimming: 6 bases; junction bases outside the gene matches: 10. DNA for the CDR3: TGCGCCAGCAGCGATACGGGACTAGGATTCGATACGCAGTATTTT. Translated: CASSDTGLGFDTQYF.

This clone came up a few times. The germline gene is not matched at one end of the junction; a read error may be the cause. The chain carries TRBV5-1 and TRBJ2-2; TRBD2 is a possible D gene (6 bases). CDR1 and CDR2 (germline): SGHRS, YFSETQ. The CDR3 runs to 11 residues. This CDR3 reads CACREAGELFF. DNA for the CDR3: TGCGCCTGCAGGGAGGCCGGGGAGCTGTTTTTT. The variable domain in full, completed from reference TRBV5-1 and TRBJ2-2, reads KAGVTQTPRYLIKTRGQQVTLSCSPISGHRSVSWYQQTPGQGLQFLFEYFSETQRNKGNFPGRFSGRQFSNSRSEMNVSTLELGDSALYLCACREAGELFFGEGSRLTVL.

V and J are TRBV5-1 and TRBJ1-1; the match to TRBD1 covers 10 bases. CDR1 and CDR2 (germline): SGHRS, YFSETQ. The V gene end was trimmed by 4 bases and the J gene end by 4 bases; junction bases not matched to a gene: 7. This CDR3 is built from 15 residues. DNA of the CDR3: TGCGCCAGCAGCGGGGGACAGGGGTTGGGCACTGAAGCTTTCTTT. This sequence encodes CASSGGQGLGTEAFF.